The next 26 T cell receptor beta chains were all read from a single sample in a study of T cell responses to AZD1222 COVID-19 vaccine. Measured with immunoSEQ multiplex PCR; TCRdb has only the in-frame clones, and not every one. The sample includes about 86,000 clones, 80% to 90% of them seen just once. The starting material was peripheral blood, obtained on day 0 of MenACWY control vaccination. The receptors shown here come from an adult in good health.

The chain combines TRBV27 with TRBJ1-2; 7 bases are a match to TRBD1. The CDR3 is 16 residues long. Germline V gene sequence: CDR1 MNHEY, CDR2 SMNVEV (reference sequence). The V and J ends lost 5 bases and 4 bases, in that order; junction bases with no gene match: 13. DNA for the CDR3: TGTGCCAGCAGTCTCAGGGGGATCGATGACCGCTATGGCTACACCTTC. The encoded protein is CASSLRGIDDRYGYTF.

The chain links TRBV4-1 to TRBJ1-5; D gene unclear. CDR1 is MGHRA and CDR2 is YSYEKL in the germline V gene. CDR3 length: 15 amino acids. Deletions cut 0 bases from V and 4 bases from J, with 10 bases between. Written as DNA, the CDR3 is TGCGCCAGCAGCCAAGATCAATCCCGGAATCAGCCCCAGCATTTT. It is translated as CASSQDQSRNQPQHF.

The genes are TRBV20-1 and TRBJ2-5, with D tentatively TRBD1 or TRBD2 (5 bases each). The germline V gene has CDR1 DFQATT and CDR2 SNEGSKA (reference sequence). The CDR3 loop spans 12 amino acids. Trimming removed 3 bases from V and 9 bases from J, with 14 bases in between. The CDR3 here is CSASSRVGAQYF. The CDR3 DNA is TGCAGTGCTAGTAGCCGGGTGGGGGCCCAGTACTTC.

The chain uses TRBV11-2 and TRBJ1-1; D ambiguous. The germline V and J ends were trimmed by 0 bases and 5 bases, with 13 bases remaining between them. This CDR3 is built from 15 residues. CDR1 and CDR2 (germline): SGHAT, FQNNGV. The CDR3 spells CASSLDPAVQTEAFF. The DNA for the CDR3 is TGTGCCAGCAGCTTAGATCCGGCGGTACAGACTGAAGCTTTCTTT.

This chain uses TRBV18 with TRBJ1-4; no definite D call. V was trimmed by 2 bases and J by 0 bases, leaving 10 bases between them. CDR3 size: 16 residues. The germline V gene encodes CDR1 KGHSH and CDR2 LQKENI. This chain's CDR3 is CASSPNRPTTNEKLFF. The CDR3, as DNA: TGTGCCAGCTCACCAAACAGACCAACAACTAATGAAAAACTGTTTTTT. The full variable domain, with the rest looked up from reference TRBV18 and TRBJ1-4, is NAGVMQNPRHLVRRRGQEARLRCSPMKGHSHVYWYRQLPEEGLKFMVYLQKENIIDESGMPKERFSAEFPKEGPSILRIQQVVRGDSAAYFCASSPNRPTTNEKLFFGSGTQLSVL.

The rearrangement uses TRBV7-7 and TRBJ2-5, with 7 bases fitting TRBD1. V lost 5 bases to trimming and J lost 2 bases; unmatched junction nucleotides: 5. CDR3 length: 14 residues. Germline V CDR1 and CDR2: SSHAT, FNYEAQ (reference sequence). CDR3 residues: CASSPGTAQETQYF. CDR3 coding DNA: TGTGCCAGCAGCCCCGGGACAGCACAAGAGACCCAGTACTTC.

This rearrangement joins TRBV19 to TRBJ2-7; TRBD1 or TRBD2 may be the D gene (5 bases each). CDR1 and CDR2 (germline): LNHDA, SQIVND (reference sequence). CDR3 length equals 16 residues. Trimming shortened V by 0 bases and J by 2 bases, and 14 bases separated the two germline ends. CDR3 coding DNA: TGTGCCAGTAGTATAGATCTGGGGACCGGGACCTACGAGCAGTACTTC. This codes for CASSIDLGTGTYEQYF.

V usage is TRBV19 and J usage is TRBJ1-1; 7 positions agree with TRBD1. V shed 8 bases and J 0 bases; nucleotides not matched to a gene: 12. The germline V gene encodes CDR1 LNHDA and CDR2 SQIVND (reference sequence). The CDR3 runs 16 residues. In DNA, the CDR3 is TGTGCCAGTGAAGGTTTTGGGAGGGGGCTGAACACTGAAGCTTTCTTT. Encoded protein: CASEGFGRGLNTEAFF.

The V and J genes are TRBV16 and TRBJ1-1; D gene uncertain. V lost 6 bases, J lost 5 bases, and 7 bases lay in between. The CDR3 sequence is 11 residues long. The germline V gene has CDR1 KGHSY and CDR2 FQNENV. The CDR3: CASSKATEAFF. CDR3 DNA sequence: TGTGCCAGCAGTAAGGCTACTGAAGCTTTCTTT. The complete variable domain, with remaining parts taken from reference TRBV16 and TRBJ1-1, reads GEEVAQTPKHLVRGEGQKAKLYCAPIKGHSYVFWYQQVLKNEFKFLISFQNENVFDETGMPKERFSAKCLPNSPCSLEIQATKLEDSAVYFCASSKATEAFFGQGTRLTVV.

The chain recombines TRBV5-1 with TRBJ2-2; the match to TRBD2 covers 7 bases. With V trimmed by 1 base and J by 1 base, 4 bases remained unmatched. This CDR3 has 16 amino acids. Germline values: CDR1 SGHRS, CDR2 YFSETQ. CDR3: CASSLYGGVNTGELFF. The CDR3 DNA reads TGCGCCAGCAGCTTGTATGGGGGGGTGAACACCGGGGAGCTGTTTTTT.

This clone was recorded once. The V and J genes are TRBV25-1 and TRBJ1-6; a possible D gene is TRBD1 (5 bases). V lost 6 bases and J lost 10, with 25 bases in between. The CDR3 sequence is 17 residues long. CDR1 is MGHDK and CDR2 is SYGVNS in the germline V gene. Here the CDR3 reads CASSPGMGIGYGSPLHF. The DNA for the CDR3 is TGTGCCAGCAGCCCAGGGATGGGGATCGGCTATGGGTCACCCCTCCACTTT.

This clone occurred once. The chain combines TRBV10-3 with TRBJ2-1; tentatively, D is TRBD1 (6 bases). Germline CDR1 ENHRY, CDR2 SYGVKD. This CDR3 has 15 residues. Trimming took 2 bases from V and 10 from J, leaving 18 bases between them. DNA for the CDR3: TGTGCCATCAGTGAGGACCTAAGGGGGTCAGGCGAGCAGTTCTTC. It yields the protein CAISEDLRGSGEQFF.

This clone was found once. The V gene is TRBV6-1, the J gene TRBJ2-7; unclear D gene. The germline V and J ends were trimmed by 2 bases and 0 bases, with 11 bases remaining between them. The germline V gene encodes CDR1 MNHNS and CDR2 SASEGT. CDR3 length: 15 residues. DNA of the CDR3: TGTGCCAGCAGTGAAATGGCTGACCCCTCCTACGAGCAGTACTTC. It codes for CASSEMADPSYEQYF.

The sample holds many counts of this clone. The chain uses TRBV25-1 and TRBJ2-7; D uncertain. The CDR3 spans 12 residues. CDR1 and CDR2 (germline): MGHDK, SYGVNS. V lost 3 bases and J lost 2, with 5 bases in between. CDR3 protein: CASSDNAYEQYF. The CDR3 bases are TGTGCCAGCAGTGACAACGCCTACGAGCAGTACTTC.

CDR3 sequence (DNA): TGTGCCAGTACTAATAGCAATCAGCCCCAGCATTTT. This gives the protein CASTNSNQPQHF. The chain is built from TRBV19 and TRBJ1-5; no clear D. The germline gives CDR1 LNHDA, CDR2 SQIVND (reference sequence). This CDR3 is 12 amino acids long. Trimming cost V 7 bases and J 0 bases, with 4 bases left between them.

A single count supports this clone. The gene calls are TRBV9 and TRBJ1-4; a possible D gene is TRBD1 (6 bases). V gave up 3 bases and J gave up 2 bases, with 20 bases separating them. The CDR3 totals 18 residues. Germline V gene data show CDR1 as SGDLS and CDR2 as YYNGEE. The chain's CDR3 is CASSAPGLQGGTNEKLFF. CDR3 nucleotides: TGTGCCAGCAGCGCGCCGGGACTCCAAGGGGGGACTAATGAAAAACTGTTTTTT. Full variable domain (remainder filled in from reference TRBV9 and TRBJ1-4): DSGVTQTPKHLITATGQRVTLRCSPRSGDLSVYWYQQSLDQGLQFLIQYYNGEERAKGNILERFSAQQFPDLHSELNLSSLELGDSALYFCASSAPGLQGGTNEKLFFGSGTQLSVL.

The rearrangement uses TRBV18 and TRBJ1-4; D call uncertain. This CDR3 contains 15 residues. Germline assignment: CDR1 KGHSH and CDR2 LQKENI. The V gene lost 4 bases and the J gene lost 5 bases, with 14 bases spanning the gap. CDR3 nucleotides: TGTGCCAGCTCACTCTTTAACAGTAACAATGAAAAACTGTTTTTT. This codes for CASSLFNSNNEKLFF.

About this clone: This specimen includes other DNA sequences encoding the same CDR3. The CDR3: CASSQGGDQPQHF. The CDR3 nucleotides read TGTGCCAGCAGCCAAGGTGGTGACCAGCCCCAGCATTTT. The rearrangement links TRBV14 to TRBJ1-5; D gene uncertain. Trimming took 1 base from V and 7 from J, leaving 8 bases between them. The CDR3 is 13 residues long. CDR1 and CDR2 from the germline V gene are SGHDN and FVKESK.

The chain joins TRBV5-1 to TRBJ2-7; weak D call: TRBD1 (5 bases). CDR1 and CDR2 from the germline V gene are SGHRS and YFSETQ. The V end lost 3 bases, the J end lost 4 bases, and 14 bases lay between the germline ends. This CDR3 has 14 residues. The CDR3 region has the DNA TGCGCCAGCAGCTCCCAAACGACAGAGTACGAGCAGTACTTC. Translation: CASSSQTTEYEQYF. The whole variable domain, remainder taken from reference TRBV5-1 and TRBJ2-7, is KAGVTQTPRYLIKTRGQQVTLSCSPISGHRSVSWYQQTPGQGLQFLFEYFSETQRNKGNFPGRFSGRQFSNSRSEMNVSTLELGDSALYLCASSSQTTEYEQYFGPGTRLTVT.

CDR3: CASSSSRLAGGPDTQYF. The CDR3 DNA reads TGTGCCAGCAGTTCCTCTAGGCTAGCGGGGGGGCCAGATACGCAGTATTTT. This chain links TRBV27 with TRBJ2-3; 12 bases agree with TRBD2. The CDR3 is 17 residues long. Trimming cost V 4 bases and J 4 bases; bases outside gene matches: 9. Germline lookup yields CDR1 MNHEY and CDR2 SMNVEV (reference sequence).

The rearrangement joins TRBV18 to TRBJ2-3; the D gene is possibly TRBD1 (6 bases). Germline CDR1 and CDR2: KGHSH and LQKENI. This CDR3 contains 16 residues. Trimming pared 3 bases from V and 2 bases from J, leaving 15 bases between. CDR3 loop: CASSPRQDVVTDTQYF. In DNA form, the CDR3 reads TGTGCCAGCTCACCCCGACAGGACGTGGTCACAGATACGCAGTATTTT.

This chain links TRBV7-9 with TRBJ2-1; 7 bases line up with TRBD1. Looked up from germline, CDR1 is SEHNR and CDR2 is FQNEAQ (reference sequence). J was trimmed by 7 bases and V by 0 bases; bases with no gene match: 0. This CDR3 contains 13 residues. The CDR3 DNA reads TGTGCCAGCAGCTTAGCGGGACAGAATGAGCAGTTCTTC. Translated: CASSLAGQNEQFF. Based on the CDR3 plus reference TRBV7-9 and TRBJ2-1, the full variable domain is DTGVSQNPRHKITKRGQNVTFRCDPISEHNRLYWYRQTLGQGPEFLTYFQNEAQLEKSRLLSDRFSAERPKGSFSTLEIQRTEQGDSAMYLCASSLAGQNEQFFGPGTRLTVL.

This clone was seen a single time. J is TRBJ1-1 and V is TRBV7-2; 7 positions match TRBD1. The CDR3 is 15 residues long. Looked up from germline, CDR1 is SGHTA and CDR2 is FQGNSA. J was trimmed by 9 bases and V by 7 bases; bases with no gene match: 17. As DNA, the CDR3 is TGTGCCAGCACCCCTACGTCCGTGACAGGGCAGAAAGCTTTCTTT. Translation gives CASTPTSVTGQKAFF.

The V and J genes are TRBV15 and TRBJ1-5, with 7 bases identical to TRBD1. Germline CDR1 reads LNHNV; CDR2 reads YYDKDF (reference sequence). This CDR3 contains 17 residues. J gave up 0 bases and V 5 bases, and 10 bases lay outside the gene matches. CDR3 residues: CATSSDRARVSNQPQHF. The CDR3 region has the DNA TGTGCCACCAGCTCAGACAGGGCCAGGGTTAGCAATCAGCCCCAGCATTTT.

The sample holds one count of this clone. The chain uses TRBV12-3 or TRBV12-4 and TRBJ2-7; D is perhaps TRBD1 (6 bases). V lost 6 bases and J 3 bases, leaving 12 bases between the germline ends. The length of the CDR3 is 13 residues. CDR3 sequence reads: CASRRTAFYEQYF. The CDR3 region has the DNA TGTGCCAGCAGACGGACAGCCTTCTACGAGCAGTACTTC.

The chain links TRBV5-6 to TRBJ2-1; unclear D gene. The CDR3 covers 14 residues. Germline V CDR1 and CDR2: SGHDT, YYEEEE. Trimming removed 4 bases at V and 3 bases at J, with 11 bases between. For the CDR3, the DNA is TGTGCCAGCAGCCCGCCGGACGGCTACAATGAGCAGTTCTTC. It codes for CASSPPDGYNEQFF.